This TCR beta chain was recovered during a study of graft-versus-host responses after intestinal transplantation. About the study: Each transplant was multivisceral, liver-intestinal, or isolated intestinal. Whole-study results and caveats: Peak circulating GvH clone levels were associated with early post-transplant HvG declines.

The protocol was immunoSEQ multiplex PCR, while the TCRdb copy is restricted to in-frame clones and leaves out a portion. The sample yields 95,000 or so clones, roughly 90% seen once. The CDR3 is 17 residues long. Germline assignment: CDR1 SGHDT and CDR2 YYEEEE. The ends were cut back, 1 base at V and 8 bases at J, with 19 bases in the middle. Details on this clone: The antigen is undetermined.

Sequences were derived from PBMCs, sampled just under 460 days after intestinal transplant. This sequence was found in a human patient who received an intestinal transplant, so some T cells may come from the graft donor. This chain links TRBV5-6 with TRBJ1-6; D is undetermined. The CDR3 region is CASSLPVGGSGHSPLHF. CDR3 DNA sequence: TGTGCCAGCAGCTTGCCGGTGGGAGGTTCGGGTCATTCACCCCTCCACTTT.